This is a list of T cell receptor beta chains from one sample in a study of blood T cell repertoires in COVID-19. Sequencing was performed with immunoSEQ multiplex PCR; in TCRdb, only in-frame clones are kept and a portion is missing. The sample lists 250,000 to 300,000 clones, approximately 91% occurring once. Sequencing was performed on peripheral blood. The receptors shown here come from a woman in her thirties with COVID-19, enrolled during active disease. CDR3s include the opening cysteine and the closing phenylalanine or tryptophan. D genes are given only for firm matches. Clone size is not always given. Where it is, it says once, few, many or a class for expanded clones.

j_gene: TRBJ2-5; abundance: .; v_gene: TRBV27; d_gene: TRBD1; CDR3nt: TGTGCCAGCAGTTCCCTAAACTACCCGGGACAGAAACAAGAGACCCAGTACTTC; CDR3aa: CASSSLNYPGQKQETQYF
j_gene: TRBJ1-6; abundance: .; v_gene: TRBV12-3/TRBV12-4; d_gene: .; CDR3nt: TGTGCCAGCAGTTTGGGGGCGCGCTCACCCCTCCACTTT; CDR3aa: CASSLGARSPLHF
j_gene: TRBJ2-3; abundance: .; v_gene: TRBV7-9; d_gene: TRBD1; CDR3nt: TGTGCCAGCAGCGAAAGAGGGGGCGCGGGCACAGATACGCAGTATTTT; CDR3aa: CASSERGGAGTDTQYF
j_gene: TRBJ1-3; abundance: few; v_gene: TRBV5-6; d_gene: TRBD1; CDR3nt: TGTGCCAGCAGCTCACCCAAGGACAGGGGGTCCTCTGGAAACACCATATATTTT; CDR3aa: CASSSPKDRGSSGNTIYF
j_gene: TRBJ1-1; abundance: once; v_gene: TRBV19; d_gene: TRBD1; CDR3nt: TGTGCCAGTAAAGGAAGGGGGCCGGTCACTGAAGCTTTCTTT; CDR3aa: CASKGRGPVTEAFF
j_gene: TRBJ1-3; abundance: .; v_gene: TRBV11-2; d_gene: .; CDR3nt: TGTGCCAGCAGCTTATACAAATGGGGAAACACCATATATTTT; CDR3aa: CASSLYKWGNTIYF
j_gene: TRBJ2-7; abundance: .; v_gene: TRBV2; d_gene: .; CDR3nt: TGTGCCAGCAGTGAGTCTCCCGGGAGAAACGAGCAGTACTTC; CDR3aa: CASSESPGRNEQYF
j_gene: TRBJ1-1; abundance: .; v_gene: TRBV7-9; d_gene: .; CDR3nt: TGTGCCAGCAGCTCACTTCCGGACACCTCGAACACTGAAGCTTTCTTT; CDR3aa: CASSSLPDTSNTEAFF
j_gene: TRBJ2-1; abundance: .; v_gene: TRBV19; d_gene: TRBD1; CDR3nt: TGTGCCAGTAGTATAGTGGGACAGAGCTCCTACAATGAGCAGTTCTTC; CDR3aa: CASSIVGQSSYNEQFF
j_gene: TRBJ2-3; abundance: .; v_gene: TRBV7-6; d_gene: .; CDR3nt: TGTGCCAGCAGCTTAGGAAGTCTAGCCGGCACAGATACGCAGTATTTT; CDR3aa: CASSLGSLAGTDTQYF
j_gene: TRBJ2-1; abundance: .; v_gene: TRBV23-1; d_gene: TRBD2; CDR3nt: TGCGCCAGCAGTCCGCCGGGGCGGGAGAAATATGAGCAGTTCTTC; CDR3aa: CASSPPGREKYEQFF
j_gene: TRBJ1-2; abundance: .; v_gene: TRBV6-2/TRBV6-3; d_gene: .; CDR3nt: TGTGCCAGCAGTTACTCGTTCAGGATTGACTACACCTTC; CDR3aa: CASSYSFRIDYTF